These 21 T cell receptor beta chains came from one sample sequenced in a study of CD8+ T cells in alopecia areata. Extracted from the samples, RNA was reverse transcribed into cDNA to serve as the sequencing template. Produced via immunoSEQ multiplex PCR; TCRdb's table is partial and in-frame only. The sample holds 120,000 or so clones, approximately 47% seen once. The sequenced material came from NKG2D-low CD8+ T cells sorted from blood. The receptors derive from a human donor with alopecia areata.

This clone was seen more than once but under ten times. The chain is built from TRBV29-1 and TRBJ2-7, with TRBD1 matching over 7 bases. This CDR3 region has 14 residues. V lost 4 bases and J lost 4; bases outside the gene matches: 10. In germline, CDR1 is SQVTM, CDR2 ANQGSEA. The CDR3 DNA sequence: TGCAGCGTTGTAGGGACAGAGAAGACGTACGAGCAGTACTTC. It is translated as CSVVGTEKTYEQYF.

The chain carries TRBV4-3 and TRBJ2-7, with D possibly TRBD2 on 6 matching bases. Per germline, CDR1 LGHNA and CDR2 YSLEER. CDR3 length: 14 amino acids. Trimming removed 1 base from V and 4 bases from J, with 11 bases in between. CDR3 loop: CASSQGPGTYEQYF. The CDR3 bases are TGCGCCAGCAGCCAAGGGCCGGGGACTTACGAGCAGTACTTC.

There are a few counts of this clone. The chain links TRBV29-1 to TRBJ1-2; the match to TRBD1 covers 10 bases. This CDR3 is 15 amino acids long. Germline CDR1 is SQVTM and CDR2 is ANQGSEA. Trimming at V came to 4 bases and at J to 0 bases, leaving 5 bases not matched to a gene. In nucleotides, the CDR3 is TGCAGCGTTGGGGGACAGGGGCCGGCTAACTATGGCTACACCTTC. This encodes CSVGGQGPANYGYTF.

The rearrangement joins TRBV29-1 to TRBJ2-1, with 9 bases lining up with TRBD2. The CDR3 length is 16 residues. V was clipped by 1 base and J by 0 bases; unmatched bases: 4. The germline V gene encodes CDR1 SQVTM and CDR2 ANQGSEA. CDR3: CSVEGLAELSYNEQFF. The CDR3 DNA is TGCAGCGTTGAAGGACTAGCGGAGCTCTCCTACAATGAGCAGTTCTTC.

The chain is built from TRBV7-9 and TRBJ2-5; weak D call: TRBD2 (8 bases). Per the germline V gene, CDR1 is SEHNR and CDR2 is FQNEAQ (reference sequence). The CDR3 covers 16 residues. V gave up 1 base and J gave up 3 bases, with 15 bases separating them. The CDR3 spells CASSLVTGGTEETQYF. DNA for the CDR3: TGTGCCAGCAGCTTAGTGACGGGAGGGACAGAAGAGACCCAGTACTTC.

V and J are TRBV28 and TRBJ1-5; D perhaps matches TRBD1 (5 bases). The V end was cut by 5 bases, the J end by 7 bases, with 15 bases between. The CDR3 totals 14 residues. The germline V gene has CDR1 MDHEN and CDR2 SYDVKM. CDR3 sequence (DNA): TGTGCCAGCAGTCCCCGAGGGGTCGGCCAGCCCCAGCATTTT. Encoded protein: CASSPRGVGQPQHF.

The chain joins TRBV27 to TRBJ2-1; 7 bases are a match to TRBD2. Trimming at V came to 5 bases and at J to 5 bases, leaving 12 bases not matched to a gene. Germline V gives CDR1 MNHEY, CDR2 SMNVEV (reference sequence). The length of the CDR3 is 16 residues. The CDR3 DNA is TGTGCCAGCAGTCATCCGACTAGCCTGCCGAACAATGAGCAGTTCTTC. Translating it yields CASSHPTSLPNNEQFF.

This clone was picked up a small number of times. The chain combines TRBV29-1 with TRBJ2-1; 12 nucleotides align to TRBD1. With 2 bases clipped from V and 8 bases from J, the junction kept 7 bases outside the gene matches. CDR1 SQVTM and CDR2 ANQGSEA come from the germline V gene. There are 15 residues in the CDR3. CDR3 in amino acids: CSVESGDRGLDEQFF. The CDR3 bases are TGCAGCGTTGAATCGGGGGACAGGGGGCTGGATGAGCAGTTCTTC.

The rearrangement uses TRBV29-1 and TRBJ2-2; maybe TRBD2 (5 bases). The germline gives CDR1 SQVTM, CDR2 ANQGSEA. The CDR3 sequence is 12 residues long. V dropped 0 bases and J dropped 13 bases, with 12 bases sitting between them. CDR3 sequence: CSVEEEDAGLFF. In nucleotides, the CDR3 is TGCAGCGTTGAAGAGGAGGACGCTGGGCTGTTTTTT.

This clone showed up just a few times. The chain is built from TRBV28 and TRBJ2-1, with unresolved D. The CDR3 consists of 10 residues. Trimming removed 6 bases at V and 7 bases at J, with 4 bases between. Germline values: CDR1 MDHEN, CDR2 SYDVKM. The CDR3 DNA reads TGTGCCAGCAGCAGGAATGAGCAGTTCTTC. Translation: CASSRNEQFF.

The CDR3 DNA reads as TGCAGCGTGAGGGACAGTAATTACTATGGCTACACCTTC. Residues: CSVRDSNYYGYTF. The rearrangement uses TRBV29-1 and TRBJ1-2, with TRBD1 matching 7 bases. V was clipped by 6 bases and J by 3 bases; unmatched bases: 7. There are 13 residues in the CDR3. In germline, CDR1 is SQVTM, CDR2 ANQGSEA. The whole variable domain, filled in from reference TRBV29-1 and TRBJ1-2, reads SAVISQKPSRDICQRGTSLTIQCQVDSQVTMMFWYRQQPGQSLTLIATANQGSEATYESGFVIDKFPISRPNLTFSTLTVSNMSPEDSSIYLCSVRDSNYYGYTFGSGTRLTVV.

The V and J genes are TRBV18 and TRBJ2-7; D might be TRBD2 (5 bases). This CDR3 comprises 15 residues. V gave up 2 bases and J gave up 0 bases, with 11 bases separating them. In germline, CDR1 is KGHSH, CDR2 LQKENI. The CDR3 DNA follows: TGTGCCAGCTCACCAACGGCCGCGGGCTCCTACGAGCAGTACTTC. Its translation: CASSPTAAGSYEQYF. Complete variable domain (other parts from reference TRBV18 and TRBJ2-7): NAGVMQNPRHLVRRRGQEARLRCSPMKGHSHVYWYRQLPEEGLKFMVYLQKENIIDESGMPKERFSAEFPKEGPSILRIQQVVRGDSAAYFCASSPTAAGSYEQYFGPGTRLTVT.

This clone was seen a handful of times. J is TRBJ2-1 and V is TRBV29-1; D call uncertain. Trimming removed 5 bases at V and 4 bases at J, with 6 bases between. The CDR3 is 11 residues long. In germline, CDR1 is SQVTM, CDR2 ANQGSEA. CDR3 DNA: TGCAGCGTTTTTGGGTACAATGAGCAGTTCTTC. It translates to CSVFGYNEQFF.

The chain employs TRBV29-1 and TRBJ2-7, with 10 nucleotides matching TRBD1. The CDR3 runs to 13 residues. The germline V gene has CDR1 SQVTM and CDR2 ANQGSEA. V trimming: 7 bases; J trimming: 5 bases; junction bases outside the gene matches: 8. The CDR3: CSGTGTGEHEQYF. As DNA, the CDR3 is TGCAGCGGTACCGGGACAGGGGAACACGAGCAGTACTTC.

The genes are TRBV6-1 and TRBJ2-3; 15 bases agree with TRBD2. Germline CDR1 is MNHNS and CDR2 is SASEGT. The CDR3 length is 14 residues. The ends lost 8 bases at V and 4 bases at J; junction bases unmatched: 1. Here the CDR3 reads CASGLAGGPDTQYF. The CDR3 DNA is TGTGCCAGCGGACTAGCGGGGGGGCCAGATACGCAGTATTTT.

The chain joins TRBV29-1 to TRBJ2-1, with 13 bases that match TRBD2. This CDR3 has 16 residues. J lost 6 bases, V lost 4 bases, and 9 bases had no gene match. In germline, CDR1 is SQVTM, CDR2 ANQGSEA. The CDR3 region has the DNA TGCAGCGTTGTTGGACTAGCGGGAGCGAAGGGCAATGAGCAGTTCTTC. Protein: CSVVGLAGAKGNEQFF.

The count of this clone is one. This chain connects TRBV30 to TRBJ1-2, with D perhaps matching TRBD1 (6 bases). CDR1 is GTSNPN and CDR2 is SVGIG in the germline V gene (reference sequence). The CDR3 sequence is 12 residues long. Trimming pared 5 bases from V and 8 bases from J, leaving 15 bases between. CDR3 amino acids: CAWWDNRIGYTF. CDR3 sequence (DNA): TGTGCCTGGTGGGACAATCGAATCGGCTACACCTTC.

This clone was counted between two and nine times. The V and J genes are TRBV29-1 and TRBJ2-3; D gene unclear. CDR3 size: 15 residues. Trimming took off 0 bases at V and 2 bases at J, with 12 bases between the two ends. Germline loops: CDR1 SQVTM, CDR2 ANQGSEA. CDR3 loop: CSVEDLQEITDTQYF. As DNA, the CDR3 is TGCAGCGTTGAAGATCTTCAGGAGATCACAGATACGCAGTATTTT.

The chain uses TRBV25-1 and TRBJ2-5; D call uncertain. This CDR3 is 11 amino acids long. Germline V gene data show CDR1 as MGHDK and CDR2 as SYGVNS. The V end lost 2 bases, the J end lost 5 bases, and 3 bases lay between the germline ends. This CDR3 is CASSEGETQYF. CDR3 sequence (DNA): TGTGCCAGCAGTGAAGGGGAGACCCAGTACTTC.

This clone showed up just a few times. The J gene is TRBJ1-1, the V gene TRBV7-9; the D is unclear. V gave up 2 bases and J gave up 1 base, with 8 bases separating them. The CDR3 has 14 amino acids. Germline loops: CDR1 SEHNR, CDR2 FQNEAQ (reference sequence). CDR3 coding DNA: TGTGCCAGCAGCTTAATAATTTCGAACACTGAAGCTTTCTTT. Translation gives CASSLIISNTEAFF.

The V and J genes are TRBV29-1 and TRBJ2-1, with unresolved D. The germline gives CDR1 SQVTM, CDR2 ANQGSEA. This CDR3 contains 12 residues. Trimming cost V 7 bases and J 2 bases, with 9 bases left between them. The DNA for the CDR3 is TGCAGCGCTCCGGGCCCCTACAATGAGCAGTTCTTC. This codes for CSAPGPYNEQFF.